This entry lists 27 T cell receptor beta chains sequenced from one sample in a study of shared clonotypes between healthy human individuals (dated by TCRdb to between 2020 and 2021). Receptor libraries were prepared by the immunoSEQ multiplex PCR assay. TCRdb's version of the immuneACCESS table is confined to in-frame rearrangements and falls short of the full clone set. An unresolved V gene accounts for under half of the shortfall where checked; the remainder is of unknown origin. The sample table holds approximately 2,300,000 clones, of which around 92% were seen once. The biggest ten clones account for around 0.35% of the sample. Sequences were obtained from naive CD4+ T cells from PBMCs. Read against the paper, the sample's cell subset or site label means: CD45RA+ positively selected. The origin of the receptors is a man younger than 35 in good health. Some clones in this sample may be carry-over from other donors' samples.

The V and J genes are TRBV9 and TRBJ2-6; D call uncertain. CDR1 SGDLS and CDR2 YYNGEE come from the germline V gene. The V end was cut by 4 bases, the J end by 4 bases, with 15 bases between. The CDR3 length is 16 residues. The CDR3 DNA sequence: TGTGCCAGCAGCTTGGGTAGGGCGACAGGGGCCAACGTCCTGACTTTC. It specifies CASSLGRATGANVLTF. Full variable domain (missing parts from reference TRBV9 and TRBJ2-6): DSGVTQTPKHLITATGQRVTLRCSPRSGDLSVYWYQQSLDQGLQFLIQYYNGEERAKGNILERFSAQQFPDLHSELNLSSLELGDSALYFCASSLGRATGANVLTFGAGSRLTVL.

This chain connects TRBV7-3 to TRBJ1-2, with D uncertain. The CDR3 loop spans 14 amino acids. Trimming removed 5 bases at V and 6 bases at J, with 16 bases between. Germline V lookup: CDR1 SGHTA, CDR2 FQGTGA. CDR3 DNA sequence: TGTGCCAGCAGCCCACGCGGTACCCTCGATGGCTACACCTTC. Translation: CASSPRGTLDGYTF.

The CDR3 DNA follows: TGTGCCAGCAGCGTTGGGGTAAGCGGGAGTCTGCCCCAGTACTTC. It yields the protein CASSVGVSGSLPQYF. The chain combines TRBV9 with TRBJ2-7; 8 nucleotides line up with TRBD2. CDR1 and CDR2 (germline): SGDLS, YYNGEE. The CDR3 has 15 amino acids. Unmatched junction bases numbered 14, after V lost 2 bases and J lost 10 bases.

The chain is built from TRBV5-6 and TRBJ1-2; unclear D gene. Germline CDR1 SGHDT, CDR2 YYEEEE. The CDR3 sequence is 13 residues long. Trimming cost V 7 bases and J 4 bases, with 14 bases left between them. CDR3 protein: CASLRRTVYGYTF. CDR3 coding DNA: TGTGCCAGCCTACGACGGACGGTCTATGGCTACACCTTC.

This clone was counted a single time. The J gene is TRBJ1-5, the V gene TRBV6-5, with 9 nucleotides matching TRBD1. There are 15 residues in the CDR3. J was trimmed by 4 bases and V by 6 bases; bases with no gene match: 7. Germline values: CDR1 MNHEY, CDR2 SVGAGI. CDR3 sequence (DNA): TGTGCCAGCAGGGAACAGGGGGCAACGAATCAGCCCCAGCATTTT. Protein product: CASREQGATNQPQHF.

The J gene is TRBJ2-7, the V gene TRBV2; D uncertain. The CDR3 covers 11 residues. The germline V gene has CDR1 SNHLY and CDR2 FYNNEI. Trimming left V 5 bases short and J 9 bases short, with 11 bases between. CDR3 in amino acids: CASSRSSVQYF. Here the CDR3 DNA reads TGTGCCAGCAGTCGCAGCAGCGTGCAGTACTTC.

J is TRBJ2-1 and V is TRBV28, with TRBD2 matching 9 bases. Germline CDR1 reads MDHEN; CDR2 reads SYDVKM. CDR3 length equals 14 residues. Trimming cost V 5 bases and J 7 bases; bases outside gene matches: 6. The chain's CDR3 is CASSIGGRENEQFF. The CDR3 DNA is TGTGCCAGCAGTATCGGCGGGAGGGAAAATGAGCAGTTCTTC.

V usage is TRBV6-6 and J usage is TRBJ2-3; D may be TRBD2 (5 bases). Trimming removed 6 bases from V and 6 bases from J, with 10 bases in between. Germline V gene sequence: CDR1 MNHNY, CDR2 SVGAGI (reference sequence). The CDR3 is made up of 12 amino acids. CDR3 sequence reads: CASSSSGDTQYF. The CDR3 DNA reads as TGTGCCAGCAGCTCATCGGGGGATACGCAGTATTTT.

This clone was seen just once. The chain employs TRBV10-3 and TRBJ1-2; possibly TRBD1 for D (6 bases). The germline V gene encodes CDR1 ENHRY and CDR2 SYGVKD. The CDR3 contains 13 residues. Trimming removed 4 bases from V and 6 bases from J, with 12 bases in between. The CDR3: CAISAGGLDGYTF. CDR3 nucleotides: TGTGCCATCAGTGCTGGGGGCCTGGATGGCTACACCTTC.

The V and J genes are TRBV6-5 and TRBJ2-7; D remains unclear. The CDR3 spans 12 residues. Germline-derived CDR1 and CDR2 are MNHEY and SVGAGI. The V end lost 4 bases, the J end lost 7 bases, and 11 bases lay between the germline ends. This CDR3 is CASSSTVFEQYF. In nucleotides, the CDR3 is TGTGCCAGCAGTTCAACAGTGTTTGAGCAGTACTTC.

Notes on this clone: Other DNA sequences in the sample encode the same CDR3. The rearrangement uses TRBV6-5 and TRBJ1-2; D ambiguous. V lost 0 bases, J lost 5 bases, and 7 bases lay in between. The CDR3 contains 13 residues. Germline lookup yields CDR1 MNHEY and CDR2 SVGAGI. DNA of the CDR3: TGTGCCAGCAGTTACTCAGCCGGGTATGGCTACACCTTC. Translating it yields CASSYSAGYGYTF.

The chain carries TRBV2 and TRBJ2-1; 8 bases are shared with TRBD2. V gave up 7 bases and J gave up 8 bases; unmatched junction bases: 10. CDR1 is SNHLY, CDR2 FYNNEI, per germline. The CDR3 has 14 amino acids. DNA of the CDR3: TGTGCCAGCACCCCCAGCGGGAGTACGTATGAGCAGTTCTTC. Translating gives CASTPSGSTYEQFF.

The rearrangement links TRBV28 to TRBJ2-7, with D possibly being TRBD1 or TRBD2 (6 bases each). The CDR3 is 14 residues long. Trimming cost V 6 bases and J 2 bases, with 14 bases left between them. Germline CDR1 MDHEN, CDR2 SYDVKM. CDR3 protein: CASRQGGLPYEQYF. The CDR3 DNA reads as TGTGCCAGCAGGCAAGGGGGGCTGCCCTACGAGCAGTACTTC.

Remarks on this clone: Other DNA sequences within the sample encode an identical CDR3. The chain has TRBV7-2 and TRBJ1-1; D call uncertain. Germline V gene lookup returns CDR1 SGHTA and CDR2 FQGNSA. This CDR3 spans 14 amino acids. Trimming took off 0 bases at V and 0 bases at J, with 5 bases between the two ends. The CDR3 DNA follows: TGTGCCAGCAGCTTAGCTGGGGTGAACACTGAAGCTTTCTTT. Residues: CASSLAGVNTEAFF.

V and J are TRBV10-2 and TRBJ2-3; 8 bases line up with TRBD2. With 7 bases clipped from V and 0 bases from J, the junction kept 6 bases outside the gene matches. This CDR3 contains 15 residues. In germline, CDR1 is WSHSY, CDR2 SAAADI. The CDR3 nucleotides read TGCGCCAGCACCAGAGCGGGAGTGAGCACAGATACGCAGTATTTT. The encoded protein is CASTRAGVSTDTQYF.

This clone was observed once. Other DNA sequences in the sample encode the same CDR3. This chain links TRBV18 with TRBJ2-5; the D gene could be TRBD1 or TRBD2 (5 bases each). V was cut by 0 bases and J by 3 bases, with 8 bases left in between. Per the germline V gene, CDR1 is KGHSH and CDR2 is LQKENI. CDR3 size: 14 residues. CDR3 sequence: CASSPPGVKETQYF. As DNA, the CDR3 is TGTGCCAGCTCACCACCGGGGGTTAAAGAGACCCAGTACTTC.

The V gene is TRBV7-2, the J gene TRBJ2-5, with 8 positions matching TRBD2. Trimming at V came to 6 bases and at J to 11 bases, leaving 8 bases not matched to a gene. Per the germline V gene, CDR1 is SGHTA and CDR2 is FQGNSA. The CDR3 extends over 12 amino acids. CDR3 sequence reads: CASSLSRGGQYF. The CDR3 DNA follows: TGTGCCAGCAGTCTAAGCCGGGGGGGGCAGTACTTC.

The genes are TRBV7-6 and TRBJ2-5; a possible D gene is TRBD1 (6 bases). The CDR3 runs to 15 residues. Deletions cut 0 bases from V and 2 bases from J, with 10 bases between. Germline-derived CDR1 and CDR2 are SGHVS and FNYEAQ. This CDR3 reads CASSLAWDIQETQYF. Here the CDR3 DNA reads TGTGCCAGCAGCTTAGCATGGGACATTCAAGAGACCCAGTACTTC.

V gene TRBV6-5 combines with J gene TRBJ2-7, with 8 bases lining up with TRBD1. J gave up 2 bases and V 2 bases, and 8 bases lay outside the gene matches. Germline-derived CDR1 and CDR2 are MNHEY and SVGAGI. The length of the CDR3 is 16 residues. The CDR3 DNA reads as TGTGCCAGCAGTTACCAGGGGGCGATAGTAGCCTACGAGCAGTACTTC. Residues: CASSYQGAIVAYEQYF.

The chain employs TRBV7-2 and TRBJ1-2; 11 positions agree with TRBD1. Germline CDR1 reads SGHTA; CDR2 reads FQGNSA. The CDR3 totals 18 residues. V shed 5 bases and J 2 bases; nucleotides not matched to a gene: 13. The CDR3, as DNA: TGTGCCAGCAGCCGAACCGGACAGGGGGCATCATTGAACTATGGCTACACCTTC. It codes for CASSRTGQGASLNYGYTF.

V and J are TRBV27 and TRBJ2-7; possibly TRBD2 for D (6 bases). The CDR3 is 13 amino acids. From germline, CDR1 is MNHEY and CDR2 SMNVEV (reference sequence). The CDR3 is CASNGRGRYEQYF. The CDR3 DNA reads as TGTGCTTCGAATGGGCGGGGCCGATACGAGCAGTACTTC.

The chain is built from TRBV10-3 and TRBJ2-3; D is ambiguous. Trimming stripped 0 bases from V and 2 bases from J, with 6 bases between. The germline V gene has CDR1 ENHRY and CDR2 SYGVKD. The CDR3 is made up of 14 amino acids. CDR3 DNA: TGTGCCATCAGTGAGTCCCCAGTCACAGATACGCAGTATTTT. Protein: CAISESPVTDTQYF.

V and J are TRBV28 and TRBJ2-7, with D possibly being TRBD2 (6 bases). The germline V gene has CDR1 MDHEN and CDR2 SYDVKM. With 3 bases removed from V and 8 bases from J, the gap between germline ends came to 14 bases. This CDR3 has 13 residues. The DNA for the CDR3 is TGTGCCAGCAGTTTGCGGGGCCGCGCCAAGCAGTACTTC. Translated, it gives CASSLRGRAKQYF.

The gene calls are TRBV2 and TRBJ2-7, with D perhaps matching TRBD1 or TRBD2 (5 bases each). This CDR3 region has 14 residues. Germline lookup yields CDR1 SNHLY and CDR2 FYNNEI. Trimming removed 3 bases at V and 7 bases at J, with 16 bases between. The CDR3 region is CASSDRGGYLEQYF. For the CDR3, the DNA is TGTGCCAGCAGTGATAGGGGCGGGTATTTGGAGCAGTACTTC.

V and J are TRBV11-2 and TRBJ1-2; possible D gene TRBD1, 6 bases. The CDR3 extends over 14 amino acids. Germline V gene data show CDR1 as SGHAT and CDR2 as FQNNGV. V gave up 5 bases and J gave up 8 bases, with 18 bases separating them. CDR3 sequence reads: CASSADRNYGGYTF. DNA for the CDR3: TGTGCCAGCAGCGCTGACAGGAACTATGGAGGCTACACCTTC.

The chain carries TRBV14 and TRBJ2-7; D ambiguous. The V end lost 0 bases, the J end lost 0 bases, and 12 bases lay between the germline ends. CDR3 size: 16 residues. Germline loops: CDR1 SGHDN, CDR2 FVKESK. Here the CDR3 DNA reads TGTGCCAGCAGCCAAGAAACCACCCTCTTCTCCTACGAGCAGTACTTC. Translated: CASSQETTLFSYEQYF.

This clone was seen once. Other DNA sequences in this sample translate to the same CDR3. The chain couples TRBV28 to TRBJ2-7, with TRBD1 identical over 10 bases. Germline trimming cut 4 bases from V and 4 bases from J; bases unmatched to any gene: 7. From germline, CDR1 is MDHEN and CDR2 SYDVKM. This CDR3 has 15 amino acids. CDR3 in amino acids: CASSSPGQGPYEQYF. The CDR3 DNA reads TGTGCCAGCAGTTCACCGGGACAGGGGCCTTACGAGCAGTACTTC.